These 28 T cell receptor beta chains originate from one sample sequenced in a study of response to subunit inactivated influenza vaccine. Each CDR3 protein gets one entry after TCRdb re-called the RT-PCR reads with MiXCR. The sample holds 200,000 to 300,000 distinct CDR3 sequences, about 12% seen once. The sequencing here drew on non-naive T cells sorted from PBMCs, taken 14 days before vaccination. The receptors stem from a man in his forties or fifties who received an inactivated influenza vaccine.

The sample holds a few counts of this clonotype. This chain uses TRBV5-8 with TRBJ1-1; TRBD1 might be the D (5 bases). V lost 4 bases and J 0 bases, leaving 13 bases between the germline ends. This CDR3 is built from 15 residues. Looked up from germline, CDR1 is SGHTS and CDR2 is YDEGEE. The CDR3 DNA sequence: TGTGCCAGCAGCGTTGTTCCGGGACTGAACACTGAAGCTTTCTTT. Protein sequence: CASSVVPGLNTEAFF.

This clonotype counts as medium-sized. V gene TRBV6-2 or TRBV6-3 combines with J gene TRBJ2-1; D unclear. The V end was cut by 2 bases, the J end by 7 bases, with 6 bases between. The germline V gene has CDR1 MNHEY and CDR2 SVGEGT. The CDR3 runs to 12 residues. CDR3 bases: TGTGCCAGCAGTTACGAGCCTAATGAGCAGTTCTTC. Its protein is CASSYEPNEQFF.

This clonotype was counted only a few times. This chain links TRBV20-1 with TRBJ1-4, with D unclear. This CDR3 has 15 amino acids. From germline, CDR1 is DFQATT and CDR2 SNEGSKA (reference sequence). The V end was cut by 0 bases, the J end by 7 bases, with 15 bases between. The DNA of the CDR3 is TGCAGTGCTAGAGATCTGGCAGGCTGGGGTGAAAAACTGTTTTTT. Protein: CSARDLAGWGEKLFF.

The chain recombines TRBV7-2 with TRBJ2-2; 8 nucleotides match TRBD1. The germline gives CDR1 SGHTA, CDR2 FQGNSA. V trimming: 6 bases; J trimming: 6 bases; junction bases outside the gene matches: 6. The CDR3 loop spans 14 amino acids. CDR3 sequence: CASRNGQGAGELFF. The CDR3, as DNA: TGTGCCAGCAGAAACGGACAGGGTGCCGGGGAGCTGTTTTTT.

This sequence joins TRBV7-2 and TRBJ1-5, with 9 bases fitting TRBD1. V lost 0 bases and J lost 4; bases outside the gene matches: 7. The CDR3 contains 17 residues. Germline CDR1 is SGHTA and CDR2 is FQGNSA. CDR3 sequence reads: CASSLATDRGRNQPQHF. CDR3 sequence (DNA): TGTGCCAGCAGCTTAGCGACGGACAGGGGTCGGAATCAGCCCCAGCATTTT.

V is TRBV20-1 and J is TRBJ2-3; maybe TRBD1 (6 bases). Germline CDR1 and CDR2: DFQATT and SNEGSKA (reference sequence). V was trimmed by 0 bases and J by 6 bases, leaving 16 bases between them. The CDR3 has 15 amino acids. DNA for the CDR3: TGCAGTGCTAGAGATGCAGGGGAGTTGACGGATACGCAGTATTTT. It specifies CSARDAGELTDTQYF.

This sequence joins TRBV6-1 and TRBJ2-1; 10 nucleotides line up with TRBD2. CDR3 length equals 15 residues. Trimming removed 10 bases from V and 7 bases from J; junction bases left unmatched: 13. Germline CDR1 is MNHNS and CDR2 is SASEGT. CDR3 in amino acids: CATTGASGRGNEQFF. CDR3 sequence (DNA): TGTGCCACCACAGGGGCTAGCGGGAGAGGGAATGAGCAGTTCTTC.

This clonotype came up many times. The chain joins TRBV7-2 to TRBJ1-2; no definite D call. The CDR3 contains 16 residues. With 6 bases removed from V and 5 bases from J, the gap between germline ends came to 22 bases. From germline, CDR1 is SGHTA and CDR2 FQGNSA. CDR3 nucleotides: TGTGCCAGCAGTCTGGATTTCCGGGGTTTTTCTTATGGCTACACCTTC. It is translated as CASSLDFRGFSYGYTF.

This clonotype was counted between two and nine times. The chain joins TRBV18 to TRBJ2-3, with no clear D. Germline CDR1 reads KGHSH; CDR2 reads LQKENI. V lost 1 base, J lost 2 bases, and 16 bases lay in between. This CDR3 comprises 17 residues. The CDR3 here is CASSPQVRTRNTDTQYF. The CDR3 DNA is TGTGCCAGCTCACCACAGGTCCGAACACGGAACACAGATACGCAGTATTTT.

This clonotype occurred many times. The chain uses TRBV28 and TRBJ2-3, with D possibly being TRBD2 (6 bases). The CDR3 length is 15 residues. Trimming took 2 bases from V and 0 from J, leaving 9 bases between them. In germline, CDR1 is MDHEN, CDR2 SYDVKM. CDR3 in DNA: TGTGCCAGCAGTTTAGGAGGGATTAGCACAGATACGCAGTATTTT. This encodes CASSLGGISTDTQYF.

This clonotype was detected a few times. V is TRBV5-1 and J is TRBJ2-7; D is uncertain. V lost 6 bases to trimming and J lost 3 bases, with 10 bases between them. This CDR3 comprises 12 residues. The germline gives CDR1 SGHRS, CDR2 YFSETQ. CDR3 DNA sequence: TGCGCCAGCACCCAGGAAGGCTACGAGCAGTACTTC. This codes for CASTQEGYEQYF.

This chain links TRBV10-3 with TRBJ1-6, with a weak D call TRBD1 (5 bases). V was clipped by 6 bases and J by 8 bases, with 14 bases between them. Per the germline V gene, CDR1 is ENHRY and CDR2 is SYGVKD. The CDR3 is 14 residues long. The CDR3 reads CAISAQGLDSPLHF. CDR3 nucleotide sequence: TGTGCCATCAGCGCTCAGGGCTTGGATTCACCCCTCCACTTT.

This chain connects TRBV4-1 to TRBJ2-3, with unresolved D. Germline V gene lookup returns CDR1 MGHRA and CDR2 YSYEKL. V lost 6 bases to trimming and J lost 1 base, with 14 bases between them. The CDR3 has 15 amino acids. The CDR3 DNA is TGCGCCAGCAGTCCCTATGGTGTCGGCACAGATACGCAGTATTTT. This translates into CASSPYGVGTDTQYF.

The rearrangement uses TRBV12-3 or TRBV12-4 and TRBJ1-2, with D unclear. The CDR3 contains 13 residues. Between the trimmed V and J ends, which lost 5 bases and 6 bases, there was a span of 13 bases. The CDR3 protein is CASSIGLGNGYTF. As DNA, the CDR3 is TGTGCCAGCAGTATCGGCCTTGGGAATGGCTACACCTTC.

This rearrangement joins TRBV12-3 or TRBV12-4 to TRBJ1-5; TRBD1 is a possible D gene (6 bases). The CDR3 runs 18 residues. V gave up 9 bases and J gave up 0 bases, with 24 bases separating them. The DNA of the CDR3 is TGTGCCAGGTGGGGGGCCCTCCGGCGGGAATATAGCAATCAGCCCCAGCATTTT. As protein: CARWGALRREYSNQPQHF.

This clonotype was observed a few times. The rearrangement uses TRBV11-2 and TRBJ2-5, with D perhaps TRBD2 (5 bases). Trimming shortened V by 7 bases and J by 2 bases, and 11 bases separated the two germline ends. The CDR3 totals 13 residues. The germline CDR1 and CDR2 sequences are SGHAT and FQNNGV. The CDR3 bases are TGTGCCAGCACCCGCGGGCGACAAGAGACCCAGTACTTC. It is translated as CASTRGRQETQYF.

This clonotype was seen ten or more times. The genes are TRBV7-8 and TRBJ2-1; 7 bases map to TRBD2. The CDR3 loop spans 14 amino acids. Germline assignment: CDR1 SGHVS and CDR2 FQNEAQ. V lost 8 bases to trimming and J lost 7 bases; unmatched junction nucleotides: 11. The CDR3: CASGRTRSGNEQFF. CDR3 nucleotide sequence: TGTGCCAGCGGAAGGACTAGAAGTGGTAATGAGCAGTTCTTC.

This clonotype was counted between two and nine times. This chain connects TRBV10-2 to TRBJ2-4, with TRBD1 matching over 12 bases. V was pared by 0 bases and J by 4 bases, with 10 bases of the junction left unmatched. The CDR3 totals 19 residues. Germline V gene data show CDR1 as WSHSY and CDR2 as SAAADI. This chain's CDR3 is CASSESIRDRGLVKNIQYF. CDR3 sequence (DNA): TGCGCCAGCAGTGAGTCGATTCGGGACAGGGGGCTGGTGAAAAACATTCAGTACTTC.

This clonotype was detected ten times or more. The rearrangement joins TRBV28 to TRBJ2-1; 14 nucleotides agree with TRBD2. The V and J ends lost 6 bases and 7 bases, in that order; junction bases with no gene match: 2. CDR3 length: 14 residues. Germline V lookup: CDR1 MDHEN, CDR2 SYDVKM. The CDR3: CASRGTSGRNEQFF. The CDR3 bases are TGTGCCAGCAGAGGGACTAGCGGGAGAAATGAGCAGTTCTTC.

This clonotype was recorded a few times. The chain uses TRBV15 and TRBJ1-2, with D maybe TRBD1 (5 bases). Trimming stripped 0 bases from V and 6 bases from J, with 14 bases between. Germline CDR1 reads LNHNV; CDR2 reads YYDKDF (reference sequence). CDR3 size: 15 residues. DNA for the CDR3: TGTGCCACCAGCAGAGATCAGGGAGCCGGACATGGCTACACCTTC. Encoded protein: CATSRDQGAGHGYTF.

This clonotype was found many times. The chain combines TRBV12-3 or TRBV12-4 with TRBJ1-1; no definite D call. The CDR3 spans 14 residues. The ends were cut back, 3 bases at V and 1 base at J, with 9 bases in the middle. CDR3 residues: CASSFPPQNTEAFF. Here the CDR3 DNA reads TGTGCCAGCAGTTTTCCCCCTCAGAACACTGAAGCTTTCTTT.

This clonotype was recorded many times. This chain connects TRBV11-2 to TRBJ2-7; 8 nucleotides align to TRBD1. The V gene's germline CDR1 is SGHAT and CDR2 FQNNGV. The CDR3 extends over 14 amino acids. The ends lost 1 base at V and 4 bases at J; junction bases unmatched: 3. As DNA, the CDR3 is TGTGCCAGCAGCTTAGGGACAGGGAGGTACGAGCAGTACTTC. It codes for CASSLGTGRYEQYF.

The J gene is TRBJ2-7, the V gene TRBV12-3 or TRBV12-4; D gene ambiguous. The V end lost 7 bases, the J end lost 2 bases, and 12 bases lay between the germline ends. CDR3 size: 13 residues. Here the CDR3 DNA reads TGTGCCAGCACCCCCGGACGGACCTACGAGCAGTACTTC. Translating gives CASTPGRTYEQYF.

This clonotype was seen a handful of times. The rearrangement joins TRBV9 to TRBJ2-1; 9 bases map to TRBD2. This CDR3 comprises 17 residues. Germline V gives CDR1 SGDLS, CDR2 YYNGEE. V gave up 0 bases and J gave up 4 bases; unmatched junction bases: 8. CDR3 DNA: TGTGCCAGCAGCGTAGGGCCAGCGGGAGGCAGGTACAATGAGCAGTTCTTC. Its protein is CASSVGPAGGRYNEQFF.

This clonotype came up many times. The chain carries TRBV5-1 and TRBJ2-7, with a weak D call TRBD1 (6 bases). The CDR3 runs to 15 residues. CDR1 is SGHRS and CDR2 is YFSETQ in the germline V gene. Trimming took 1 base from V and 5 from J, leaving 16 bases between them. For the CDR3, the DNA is TGCGCCAGCAGCTTGAGTTGGGGGCTTTACGACGAGCAGTACTTC. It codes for CASSLSWGLYDEQYF.

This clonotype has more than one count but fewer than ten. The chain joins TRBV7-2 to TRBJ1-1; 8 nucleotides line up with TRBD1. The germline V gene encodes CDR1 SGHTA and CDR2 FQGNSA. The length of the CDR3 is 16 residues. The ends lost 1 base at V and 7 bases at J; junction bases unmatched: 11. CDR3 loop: CASSLGLVRGRIEAFF. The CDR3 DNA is TGTGCCAGCAGCTTAGGCTTGGTCAGGGGGCGGATTGAAGCTTTCTTT.

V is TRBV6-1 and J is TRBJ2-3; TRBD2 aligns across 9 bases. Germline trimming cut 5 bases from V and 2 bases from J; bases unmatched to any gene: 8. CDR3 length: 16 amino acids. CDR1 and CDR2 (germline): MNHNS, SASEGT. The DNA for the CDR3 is TGTGCCAGCAGTCTCTTAAGCGGGGGGAACACAGATACGCAGTATTTT. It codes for CASSLLSGGNTDTQYF.

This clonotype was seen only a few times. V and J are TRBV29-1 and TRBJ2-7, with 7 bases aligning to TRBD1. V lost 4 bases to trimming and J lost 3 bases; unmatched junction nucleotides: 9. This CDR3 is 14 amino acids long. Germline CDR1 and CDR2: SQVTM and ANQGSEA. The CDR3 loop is CSVGPRAGGYEQYF. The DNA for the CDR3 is TGCAGCGTTGGTCCCCGGGCAGGGGGCTACGAGCAGTACTTC.